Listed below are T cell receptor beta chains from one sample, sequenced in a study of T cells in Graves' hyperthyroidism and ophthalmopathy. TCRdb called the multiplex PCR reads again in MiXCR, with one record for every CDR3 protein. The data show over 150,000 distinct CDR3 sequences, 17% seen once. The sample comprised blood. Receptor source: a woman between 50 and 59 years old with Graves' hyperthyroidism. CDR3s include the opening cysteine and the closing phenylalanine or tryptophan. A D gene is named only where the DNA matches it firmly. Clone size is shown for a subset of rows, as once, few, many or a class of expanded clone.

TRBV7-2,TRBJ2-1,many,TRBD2,CASSHGLALYNEQFF,TGTGCCAGCAGCCATGGACTAGCGCTATACAATGAGCAGTTCTTC
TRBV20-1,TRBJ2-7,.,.,CSASSGVGSEQYF,TGCAGTGCTAGTTCGGGAGTCGGGAGCGAGCAGTACTTC
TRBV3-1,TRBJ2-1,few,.,CASSQTPGGSEQFF,TGTGCCAGCAGTCAGACTCCTGGGGGGAGTGAGCAGTTCTTC
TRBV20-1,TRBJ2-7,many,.,CSATKSSYEQYF,TGCAGTGCTACCAAAAGCTCCTACGAGCAGTACTTC
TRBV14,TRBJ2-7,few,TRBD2,CASSQRLAGSHEQYF,TGTGCCAGCAGCCAAAGACTAGCGGGTAGCCACGAGCAGTACTTC
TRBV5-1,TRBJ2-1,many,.,CASSLSFQSSYNEQFF,TGCGCCAGCAGCTTGTCCTTCCAAAGCTCCTACAATGAGCAGTTCTTC
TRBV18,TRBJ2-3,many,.,CASSQDLGADTQYF,TGTGCCAGCTCACAAGACCTGGGCGCAGATACGCAGTATTTT
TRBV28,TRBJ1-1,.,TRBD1,CASSAGQAFTEAFF,TGTGCCAGCAGTGCGGGACAGGCCTTCACTGAAGCTTTCTTT
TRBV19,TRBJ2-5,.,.,CASSTFGQPEDRETQYF,TGTGCCAGTAGTACCTTCGGACAGCCCGAGGACCGCGAGACCCAGTACTTC
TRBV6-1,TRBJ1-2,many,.,CASRLPLGDGLYGYTF,TGTGCCAGCAGACTCCCGCTTGGGGACGGGCTCTATGGCTACACCTTC
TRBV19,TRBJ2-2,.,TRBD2,CASIRPGTSTGELFF,TGTGCCAGTATTCGGCCTGGGACTAGCACCGGGGAGCTGTTTTTT
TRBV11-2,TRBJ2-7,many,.,CASSWGVADYEQYF,TGTGCCAGCAGCTGGGGAGTAGCGGACTACGAGCAGTACTTC
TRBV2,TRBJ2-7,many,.,CASSGRSSYEQYF,TGTGCCAGCAGTGGCAGGAGCTCCTACGAGCAGTACTTC
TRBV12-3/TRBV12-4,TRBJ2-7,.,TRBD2,CASDRAGLGGGEQYF,TGTGCCAGCGACCGAGCGGGACTAGGAGGTGGCGAGCAGTACTTC
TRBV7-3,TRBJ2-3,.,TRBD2,CASSPLAGEGDTQYF,TGTGCCAGCAGCCCCCTAGCGGGAGAAGGAGATACGCAGTATTTT
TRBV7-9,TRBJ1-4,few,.,CASSPRQATNEKLFF,TGTGCCAGCAGCCCCAGACAGGCAACTAATGAAAAACTGTTTTTT
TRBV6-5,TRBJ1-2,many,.,CASSYSMQGLYGYTF,TGTGCCAGCAGTTACTCGATGCAGGGACTCTATGGCTACACCTTC
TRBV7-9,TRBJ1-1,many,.,CASSLFSGQNTEAFF,TGTGCCAGCAGCTTATTCTCGGGGCAGAACACTGAAGCTTTCTTT
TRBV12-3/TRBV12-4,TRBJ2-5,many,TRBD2,CASALPAAGGVSGSRKRYQETQYF,TGTGCCAGCGCTTTGCCCGCCGCGGGAGGAGTTTCGGGATCGAGAAAGAGATACCAAGAGACCCAGTACTTC
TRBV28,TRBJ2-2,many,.,CASEPMGRRTGELFF,TGTGCCAGCGAGCCTATGGGCCGACGAACCGGGGAGCTGTTTTTT
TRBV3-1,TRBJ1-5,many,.,CASSQEGHPNQPQHF,TGTGCCAGCAGCCAAGAGGGACACCCAAATCAGCCCCAGCATTTT
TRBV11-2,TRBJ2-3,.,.,CASRGGSNTQYF,TGTGCCAGCCGAGGGGGGTCAAATACGCAGTATTTT
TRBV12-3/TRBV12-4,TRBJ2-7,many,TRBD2,CASNYRTSGSEQYF,TGTGCCAGCAATTACCGGACTAGCGGGAGCGAGCAGTACTTC
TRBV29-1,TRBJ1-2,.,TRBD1,CSVEERDRDLANYGYTF,TGCAGCGTTGAAGAGCGCGACAGGGACCTGGCTAACTATGGCTACACCTTC
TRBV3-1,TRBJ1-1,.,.,CASSQVREMNTEAFF,TGTGCCAGCAGCCAAGTAAGGGAAATGAACACTGAAGCTTTCTTT
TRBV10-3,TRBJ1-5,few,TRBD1,CAISDQGASNQPQHF,TGTGCCATCAGTGATCAGGGGGCGAGCAATCAGCCCCAGCATTTT
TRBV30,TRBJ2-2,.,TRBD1,CAWSVGQVTGELFF,TGTGCCTGGAGTGTCGGACAGGTCACCGGGGAGCTGTTTTTT
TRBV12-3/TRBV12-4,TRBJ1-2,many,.,CASSPGRYYGYTF,TGTGCCAGCAGTCCGGGACGGTATTATGGCTACACCTTC
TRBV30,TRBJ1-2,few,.,CAREMWNDYGYTF,TGTGCCAGGGAAATGTGGAACGACTATGGCTACACCTTC
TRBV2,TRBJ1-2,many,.,CASSEARGRGYTF,TGTGCCAGCAGTGAAGCGCGGGGTCGTGGCTACACCTTC
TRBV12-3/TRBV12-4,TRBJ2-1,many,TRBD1,CASSNRGDEQFF,TGTGCCAGCAGTAACAGGGGCGATGAGCAGTTCTTC